This T cell receptor beta chain stems from a study of human T cells and chemical hapten exposure. Trimming removed 6 bases at V and 3 bases at J, with 15 bases between. CDR1 is MDHEN and CDR2 is SYDVKM in the germline V gene. This CDR3 region has 14 residues. TCRdb reprocessed the RACE reads via MiXCR and lists one record per CDR3 protein. The sample includes roughly 38,000 distinct CDR3 sequences, 4% of them seen just once. This clonotype was counted many times. Sample time point: patch test 1, 2 weeks after DPC sensitization. Indicated treatment: therapeutic diphenylcyclopropenone sensitization with weekly scalp DPC. RNA extraction used unfractionated whole blood as the source of total RNA.

The receptor was derived from a man between 45 and 60 years old with alopecia areata. Some clones in this sample may be carry-over from other donors' samples. This sequence joins TRBV28 and TRBJ2-7; no definite D call. Sequenced material: whole blood, taken in connection with sensitization to the hapten diphenylcyclopropenone (DPC). CDR3 sequence (DNA): TGTGCCAGCAGAAACGCGAACAGCTACTACGAGCAGTACTTC. Its protein product is CASRNANSYYEQYF.